One sample yielded the 28 T cell receptor beta chains listed below, sequenced in a study of blood T cell repertoires in COVID-19. The method was immunoSEQ multiplex PCR; TCRdb's version includes in-frame clones alone and lacks a portion of them. The profile shows a few hundred thousand clones, roughly 87% of them singletons. The sequencing input was PBMCs or T cells enriched from blood (not recorded which). All receptors come from a woman in her twenties or thirties who had recovered from COVID-19.

With regard to this clone: Other nucleotide sequences in the sample specify the same CDR3. This chain connects TRBV5-1 to TRBJ1-1, with 7 bases fitting TRBD1. The CDR3 has 14 residues. Germline CDR1 SGHRS, CDR2 YFSETQ. The V segment lost 1 base and the J segment 3 bases; nucleotides outside the gene matches: 3. CDR3 loop: CASSLLQGDTEAFF. For the CDR3, the DNA is TGCGCCAGCAGCTTGCTTCAGGGGGACACTGAAGCTTTCTTT. The full variable domain, in which reference TRBV5-1 and TRBJ1-1 provide the parts outside the CDR3, is KAGVTQTPRYLIKTRGQQVTLSCSPISGHRSVSWYQQTPGQGLQFLFEYFSETQRNKGNFPGRFSGRQFSNSRSEMNVSTLELGDSALYLCASSLLQGDTEAFFGQGTRLTVV.

V gene TRBV7-9 combines with J gene TRBJ1-1, with TRBD1 as a possible D gene (5 bases). In germline, CDR1 is SEHNR, CDR2 FQNEAQ (reference sequence). The CDR3 length is 16 residues. The germline V and J ends were trimmed by 5 bases and 0 bases, with 16 bases remaining between them. The DNA of the CDR3 is TGTGCCAGCAGCCCTCGGACATTGGTCATGAACACTGAAGCTTTCTTT. Protein sequence: CASSPRTLVMNTEAFF. Supplemented by reference TRBV7-9 and TRBJ1-1, the full variable domain reads DTGVSQNPRHKITKRGQNVTFRCDPISEHNRLYWYRQTLGQGPEFLTYFQNEAQLEKSRLLSDRFSAERPKGSFSTLEIQRTEQGDSAMYLCASSPRTLVMNTEAFFGQGTRLTVV.

This clone has more than one count but fewer than ten. Its ends do not fully match the called genes, so a read error is possible. The chain joins TRBV6-5 to TRBJ2-1; 10 positions match TRBD2. The CDR3 has 13 residues. CDR1 is MNHEY and CDR2 is SVGAGI in the germline V gene. CDR3 nucleotide sequence: TGTGCCAGCCCCCCCACCCGGACTAGCGGCCCGGTCTTC. Its protein product is CASPPTRTSGPVF.

The chain has TRBV2 and TRBJ2-7, with 7 positions matching TRBD1. Germline loops: CDR1 SNHLY, CDR2 FYNNEI. V dropped 8 bases and J dropped 5; count of bases not matched to a gene: 9. The CDR3 loop spans 13 amino acids. The CDR3 sequence: CASATGSMNEQYF. DNA for the CDR3: TGTGCCAGCGCGACAGGGAGTATGAACGAGCAGTACTTC.

This clone came up many times. CDR3 protein: CASSWTTGSTEAFF. The CDR3 DNA follows: TGTGCCAGCAGTTGGACCACAGGGTCCACTGAAGCTTTCTTT. The chain combines TRBV6-5 with TRBJ1-1, with D possibly TRBD1 on 6 matching bases. The CDR3 is made up of 14 amino acids. V lost 4 bases and J lost 4, with 13 bases in between. Germline lookup yields CDR1 MNHEY and CDR2 SVGAGI.

This chain connects TRBV25-1 to TRBJ2-7; TRBD1 might be the D (6 bases). The CDR3 extends over 17 amino acids. V was pared by 5 bases and J by 5 bases, with 25 bases between. Looked up from germline, CDR1 is MGHDK and CDR2 is SYGVNS. Here the CDR3 reads CASSPFGVGDTTDEQYF. The CDR3 coding sequence is TGTGCCAGCAGTCCCTTTGGGGTGGGGGACACCACGGACGAGCAGTACTTC.

The rearrangement joins TRBV6-5 to TRBJ2-4; TRBD2 might be the D (7 bases). Between the trimmed V and J ends, which lost 7 bases and 7 bases, there was a span of 17 bases. The CDR3 consists of 14 residues. CDR1 MNHEY and CDR2 SVGAGI come from the germline V gene. The CDR3 region is CASKDTGRENIQYF. The CDR3 DNA reads TGTGCCAGCAAAGATACAGGGCGGGAGAACATTCAGTACTTC.

This chain joins TRBV7-9 and TRBJ2-7; D remains ambiguous. Germline lookup yields CDR1 SEHNR and CDR2 FQNEAQ (reference sequence). V lost 0 bases to trimming and J lost 8 bases, with 8 bases between them. The CDR3 runs 12 residues. The CDR3 DNA reads TGTGCCAGCAGCTTAGCAAATCTCCAGCAGTACTTC. Translated: CASSLANLQQYF.

This chain connects TRBV7-2 to TRBJ1-2; 12 nucleotides match TRBD1. Trimming at V came to 6 bases and at J to 5 bases, leaving 7 bases not matched to a gene. In germline, CDR1 is SGHTA, CDR2 FQGNSA. The length of the CDR3 is 15 residues. The CDR3 coding sequence is TGTGCCAGCAGGGAGGGACAGGGGGCCTGGTATGGCTACACCTTC. Translating gives CASREGQGAWYGYTF.

The chain is built from TRBV13 and TRBJ2-3, with D unresolved. CDR1 is PRHDT, CDR2 FYEKMQ, per germline (reference sequence). V lost 4 bases to trimming and J lost 2 bases, with 4 bases between them. This CDR3 has 12 residues. CDR3 loop: CASSSLTDTQYF. The DNA for the CDR3 is TGTGCCAGCAGCTCCCTCACAGATACGCAGTATTTT. The full variable domain, its missing parts supplied by reference TRBV13 and TRBJ2-3, is AAGVIQSPRHLIKEKRETATLKCYPIPRHDTVYWYQQGPGQDPQFLISFYEKMQSDKGSIPDRFSAQQFSDYHSELNMSSLELGDSALYFCASSSLTDTQYFGPGTRLTVL.

The chain joins TRBV3-1 (or the pseudogene TRBV3-2) to TRBJ1-4; D gene uncertain. CDR1 is LGHDT, CDR2 YNNKEL, per germline (reference sequence). The V end was cut by 0 bases, the J end by 0 bases, with 8 bases between. The CDR3 loop spans 16 amino acids. DNA for the CDR3: TGTGCCAGCAGCCAAGAGGGCAGTACAACTAATGAAAAACTGTTTTTT. Amino acid sequence: CASSQEGSTTNEKLFF.

This chain connects TRBV19 to TRBJ1-2; 7 positions match TRBD1. This CDR3 region has 15 residues. The germline CDR1 and CDR2 sequences are LNHDA and SQIVND (reference sequence). After removal of 4 bases from V and 4 bases from J, the junction contained 9 bases not matched to a gene. CDR3: CASSTSETGFYGYTF. DNA for the CDR3: TGTGCCAGTAGTACCTCCGAGACAGGGTTCTATGGCTACACCTTC.

This chain uses TRBV12-3 or TRBV12-4 with TRBJ2-7; TRBD1 matches at 8 bases. Germline trimming cut 6 bases from V and 4 bases from J; bases unmatched to any gene: 2. This CDR3 comprises 12 residues. CDR3 bases: TGTGCCAGCAGACAGGGGGTTTACGAGCAGTACTTC. Translating gives CASRQGVYEQYF.

The V call is TRBV11-2, the J call TRBJ1-1; possibly TRBD1 for D (5 bases). The CDR3 runs to 16 residues. Germline CDR1 and CDR2: SGHAT and FQNNGV. Trimming shortened V by 5 bases and J by 1 base, and 17 bases separated the two germline ends. The CDR3 bases are TGTGCCAGCAGCCACTTGGTGCGGACATCGAACACTGAAGCTTTCTTT. Its protein product is CASSHLVRTSNTEAFF.

The chain's CDR3 is CASSLAPVPVTEAFF. CDR3 in DNA: TGTGCCAGCAGCTTAGCGCCCGTTCCGGTCACTGAAGCTTTCTTT. The chain is built from TRBV7-2 and TRBJ1-1, with D unresolved. The CDR3 is made up of 15 amino acids. Trimming stripped 0 bases from V and 4 bases from J, with 12 bases between. The germline V gene has CDR1 SGHTA and CDR2 FQGNSA.

V gene TRBV6-6 combines with J gene TRBJ1-1, with unresolved D. Germline CDR1 is MNHNY and CDR2 is SVGAGI (reference sequence). CDR3 length equals 15 residues. V dropped 5 bases and J dropped 1 base, with 14 bases sitting between them. This chain's CDR3 is CASSTPHEKNTEAFF. CDR3 bases: TGTGCCAGCAGTACCCCCCACGAGAAGAACACTGAAGCTTTCTTT.

This chain uses TRBV28 with TRBJ1-1; 7 positions match TRBD1. The CDR3 totals 16 residues. Germline loops: CDR1 MDHEN, CDR2 SYDVKM. Germline trimming cut 6 bases from V and 0 bases from J; bases unmatched to any gene: 10. The CDR3 nucleotides are TGTGCCAGCAGCCCACGACAGGGTTCCATGAACACTGAAGCTTTCTTT. This encodes CASSPRQGSMNTEAFF. Supplemented by reference TRBV28 and TRBJ1-1, the full variable domain reads DVKVTQSSRYLVKRTGEKVFLECVQDMDHENMFWYRQDPGLGLRLIYFSYDVKMKEKGDIPEGYSVSREKKERFSLILESASTNQTSMYLCASSPRQGSMNTEAFFGQGTRLTVV.

The chain employs TRBV27 and TRBJ1-1; tentative D call: TRBD1 (5 bases). From germline, CDR1 is MNHEY and CDR2 SMNVEV (reference sequence). The CDR3 loop spans 14 amino acids. V lost 8 bases, J lost 1 base, and 14 bases lay in between. The CDR3 sequence is CASSRSGGNTEAFF. CDR3 bases: TGTGCCAGCTCCAGGTCGGGGGGGAACACTGAAGCTTTCTTT.

V and J are TRBV5-1 and TRBJ2-1, with TRBD1 matching over 9 bases. The CDR3 contains 16 residues. Germline V gene data show CDR1 as SGHRS and CDR2 as YFSETQ. V trimming: 2 bases; J trimming: 5 bases; junction bases outside the gene matches: 8. Here the CDR3 reads CASSFLTTGGHNEQFF. The CDR3 coding sequence is TGCGCCAGCAGCTTCCTAACTACAGGGGGCCACAATGAGCAGTTCTTC.

The genes are TRBV15 and TRBJ2-7; D gene uncertain. The CDR3 has 13 residues. The germline V gene has CDR1 LNHNV and CDR2 YYDKDF (reference sequence). The V end was cut by 1 base, the J end by 6 bases, with 10 bases between. The CDR3 sequence is CATSRVPLSEQYF. For the CDR3, the DNA is TGTGCCACCAGCAGAGTCCCCCTCAGCGAGCAGTACTTC. The entire variable domain, with the rest obtained from reference TRBV15 and TRBJ2-7, is as follows: DAMVIQNPRYQVTQFGKPVTLSCSQTLNHNVMYWYQQKSSQAPKLLFHYYDKDFNNEADTPDNFQSRRPNTSFCFLDIRSPGLGDTAMYLCATSRVPLSEQYFGPGTRLTVT.

The gene calls are TRBV27 and TRBJ1-4, with D perhaps matching TRBD1 (6 bases). V lost 6 bases to trimming and J lost 5 bases, with 10 bases between them. The CDR3 runs 13 residues. CDR1 is MNHEY and CDR2 is SMNVEV in the germline V gene (reference sequence). The CDR3 DNA reads TGTGCCAGCAGGAGGGGGGGGAATGAAAAACTGTTTTTT. This gives the protein CASRRGGNEKLFF.

V and J are TRBV7-2 and TRBJ1-6; D remains ambiguous. Trimming cost V 6 bases and J 6 bases, with 18 bases left between them. The CDR3 loop spans 16 amino acids. CDR1 and CDR2 (germline): SGHTA, FQGNSA. The chain's CDR3 is CASRALGTILNSPLHF. The DNA for the CDR3 is TGTGCCAGCAGAGCTCTAGGCACAATCCTTAATTCACCCCTCCACTTT.

Here the CDR3 reads CATELAGGFDNEQFF. CDR3 DNA: TGTGCCACCGAGCTAGCGGGGGGGTTCGACAATGAGCAGTTCTTC. The rearrangement links TRBV25-1 to TRBJ2-1, with 12 positions matching TRBD2. J was trimmed by 5 bases and V by 10 bases; bases with no gene match: 9. Germline V gene lookup returns CDR1 MGHDK and CDR2 SYGVNS. There are 15 residues in the CDR3.

The chain is built from TRBV12-3 or TRBV12-4 and TRBJ2-1; D is unresolved. CDR3 length equals 11 residues. Trimming pared 5 bases from V and 9 bases from J, leaving 8 bases between. The DNA of the CDR3 is TGTGCCAGCAGTCGTACCAGTGAGCAGTTCTTC. Protein: CASSRTSEQFF.

The chain employs TRBV7-2 and TRBJ2-1; the match to TRBD2 covers 7 bases. This CDR3 contains 15 residues. V lost 7 bases and J lost 2; bases outside the gene matches: 8. The germline CDR1 and CDR2 sequences are SGHTA and FQGNSA. The CDR3 region is CASTSGGSTYNEQFF. The CDR3 bases are TGTGCCAGCACCTCGGGGGGTAGCACCTACAATGAGCAGTTCTTC.

This clone occurred a few times. The rearrangement joins TRBV27 to TRBJ1-2; weak D call: TRBD1 (5 bases). CDR1 is MNHEY and CDR2 is SMNVEV in the germline V gene (reference sequence). The germline V and J ends were trimmed by 4 bases and 6 bases, with 18 bases remaining between them. The CDR3 spans 15 residues. The CDR3 spells CASSYRLTGGDGYTF. In DNA form, the CDR3 reads TGTGCCAGCAGTTACCGTCTTACCGGGGGGGATGGCTACACCTTC.

The chain carries TRBV20-1 and TRBJ2-2, with TRBD2 identical over 9 bases. Germline V gives CDR1 DFQATT, CDR2 SNEGSKA (reference sequence). This CDR3 spans 18 amino acids. Trimming took 3 bases from V and 2 from J; bases not matched to a gene: 13. The CDR3 spells CSASDHFRGRGNTGELFF. The CDR3 DNA follows: TGCAGTGCTAGTGATCATTTCCGCGGGAGGGGTAACACCGGGGAGCTGTTTTTT.

A single count supports this clone. CDR3 protein: CASRLGGTGAGSPLHF. CDR3 DNA: TGTGCCAGCAGGCTCGGCGGCACAGGGGCCGGTTCACCCCTCCACTTT. This rearrangement joins TRBV27 to TRBJ1-6; 7 bases are shared with TRBD1. Germline V gene data show CDR1 as MNHEY and CDR2 as SMNVEV (reference sequence). The V segment lost 6 bases and the J segment 9 bases; nucleotides outside the gene matches: 14. CDR3 length: 16 amino acids.